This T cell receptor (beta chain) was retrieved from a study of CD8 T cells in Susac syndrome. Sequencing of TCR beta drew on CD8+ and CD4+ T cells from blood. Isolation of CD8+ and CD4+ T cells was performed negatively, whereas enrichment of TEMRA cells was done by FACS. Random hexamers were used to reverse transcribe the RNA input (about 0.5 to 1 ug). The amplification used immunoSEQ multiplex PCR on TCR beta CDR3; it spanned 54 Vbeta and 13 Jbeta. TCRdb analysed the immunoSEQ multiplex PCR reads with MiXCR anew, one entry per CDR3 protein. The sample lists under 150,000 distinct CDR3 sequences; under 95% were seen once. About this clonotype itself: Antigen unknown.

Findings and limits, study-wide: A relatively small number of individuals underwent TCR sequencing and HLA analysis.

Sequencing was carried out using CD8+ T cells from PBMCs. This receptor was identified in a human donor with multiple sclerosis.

The CDR3 bases are TGTGCCAGCAGGAGTCGGGAGGTGCCTCGCGAGCAGTACTTC. Protein sequence: CASRSREVPREQYF. The chain is built from TRBV6-6 and TRBJ2-7, with TRBD2 identical over 7 bases. The CDR3 runs to 14 residues. Germline CDR1 and CDR2: MNHNY and SVGAGI (reference sequence). The V gene end was trimmed by 6 bases and the J gene end by 6 bases; junction bases not matched to a gene: 11.